The TCR beta chain under discussion was sequenced for a study of T-cell memory formation after mild COVID-19. Study results and limitations: Nothing showed for sure that second-wave clones peaking on day 37 were SARS-CoV-2 specific.

The ends lost 4 bases at V and 4 bases at J; junction bases unmatched: 13. This CDR3 is built from 18 residues. CDR1 and CDR2 from the germline V gene are SEHNR and FQNEAQ (reference sequence). This clonotype was detected only a few times. Its antigen is unidentified. Constant-segment-primed 5'RACE gave TCR alpha and TCR beta cDNA libraries with sample barcodes and UMIs. Using its own MiXCR run on the 5' RACE reads, TCRdb lists one record per CDR3 protein. There are approximately 260,000 distinct CDR3 sequences in the sample; 15% to 20% occur only once, and roughly a fifth lies in the top ten. The receptor comes from a man younger than 35 who had mild COVID-19 (a few samples of this study predate the infection). Cell type and time point are not known. J is TRBJ2-1 and V is TRBV7-9, with 10 bases lining up with TRBD2. The sequenced sample was PBMCs or a T cell subset sorted from them (not recorded which). The CDR3 bases are TGTGCCAGCAGCTCGGCGCTACTCACTAGCGGGATATACAATGAGCAGTTCTTC. It encodes CASSSALLTSGIYNEQFF.